The clone carrying this TCR beta chain has a handful of counts. The antigen remains undetermined. These data are taken from a study of T cell repertoires in cytomegalovirus infection. Study in general: Public TCR beta signatures marked donors with CMV infection and the matching HLA.

TCRdb reprocessed the reads with MiXCR, giving one entry per CDR3 protein. The data show roughly 990,000 distinct CDR3 sequences, approximately 32% seen once. This receptor was identified in a human donor in good health (CMV status not recorded). Some clones in this sample may be carry-over from other donors' samples. The material was cultured CD8+ T cells from PBMCs, obtained from culture after CMV antigen stimulation.

The DNA of the CDR3 is TGTGCCAGCAGCCCTCACGGGCCGGGTCAGCCCCAGCATTTT. Protein sequence: CASSPHGPGQPQHF. The chain is built from TRBV12-3 or TRBV12-4 and TRBJ1-5, with D unresolved. CDR3 length: 14 amino acids. Deletions cut 6 bases from V and 6 bases from J, with 15 bases between.